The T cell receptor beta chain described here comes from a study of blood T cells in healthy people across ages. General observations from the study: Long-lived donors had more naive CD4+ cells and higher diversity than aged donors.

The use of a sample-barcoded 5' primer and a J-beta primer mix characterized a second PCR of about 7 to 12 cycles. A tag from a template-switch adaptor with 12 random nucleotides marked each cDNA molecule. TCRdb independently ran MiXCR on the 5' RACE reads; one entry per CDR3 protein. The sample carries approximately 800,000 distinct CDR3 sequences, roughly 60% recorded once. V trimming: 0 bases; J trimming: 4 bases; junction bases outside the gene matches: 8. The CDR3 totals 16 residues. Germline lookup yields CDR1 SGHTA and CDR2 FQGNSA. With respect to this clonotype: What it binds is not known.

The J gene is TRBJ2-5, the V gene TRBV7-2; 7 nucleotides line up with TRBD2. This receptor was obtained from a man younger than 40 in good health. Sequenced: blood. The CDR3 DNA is TGTGCCAGCAGCTTAGCGGGAGGGACCCAAGGAGAGACCCAGTACTTC. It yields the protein CASSLAGGTQGETQYF. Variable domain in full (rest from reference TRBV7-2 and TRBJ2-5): GAGVSQSPSNKVTEKGKDVELRCDPISGHTALYWYRQSLGQGLEFLIYFQGNSAPDKSGLPSDRFSAERTGGSVSTLTIQRTQQEDSAVYLCASSLAGGTQGETQYFGPGTRLLVL.